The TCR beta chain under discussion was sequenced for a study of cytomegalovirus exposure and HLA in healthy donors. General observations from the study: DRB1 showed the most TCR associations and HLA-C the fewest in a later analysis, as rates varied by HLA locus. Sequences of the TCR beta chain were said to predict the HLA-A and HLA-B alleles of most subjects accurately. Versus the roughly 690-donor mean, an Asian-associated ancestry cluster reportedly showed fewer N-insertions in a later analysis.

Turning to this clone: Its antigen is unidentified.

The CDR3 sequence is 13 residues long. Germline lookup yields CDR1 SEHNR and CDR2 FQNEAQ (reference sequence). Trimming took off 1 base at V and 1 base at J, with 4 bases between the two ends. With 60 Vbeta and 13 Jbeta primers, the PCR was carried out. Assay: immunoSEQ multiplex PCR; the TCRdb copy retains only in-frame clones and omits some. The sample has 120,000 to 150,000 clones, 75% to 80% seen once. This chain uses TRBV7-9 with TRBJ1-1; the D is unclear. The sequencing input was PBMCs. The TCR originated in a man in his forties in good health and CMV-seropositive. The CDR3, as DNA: TGTGCCAGCAGCTTAGAGCAGAACACTGAAGCTTTCTTT. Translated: CASSLEQNTEAFF.